This T cell receptor beta chain was profiled in a study of blood T cell repertoires in COVID-19 (dated by TCRdb to the early 2020s). Concerning the study at large: Collaborator samples came from the United States, Italy and Spain and covered acute and convalescent phases of COVID-19. Deeply sampled blood TCRbeta repertoires from subjects exposed to, actively infected with, or recovered from COVID-19 were included in the dataset. The samples were drawn from the first 160 participants of the ongoing ImmuneRACE study and from more than 1,000 subjects provided by 6 global collaborators. Where available, HLA class I and class II types were obtained from metadata supplied by the sample provider rather than from assay-based typing. The prospective study material was composed of cDNA or gDNA derived from T cells, B-cell-depleted T cells, or PBMCs. The repertoires were made available in a free public database intended to serve as a resource for research on the immune response to SARS-CoV-2. The sample metadata nearly always contained a de-identified subject ID, COVID-19 status, age in years and sex. The paper's findings and limits, for the study overall: Clinical and demographic metadata were provided uncurated, with the amount varying by source and participant.

V is pared back by 5 bases and J by 7 bases, with 12 bases lying between the germline termini. The CDR3 spans 14 residues, from the cysteine through the phenylalanine. Only the CDR3 portion is preserved as DNA: 42 bases, with reading frame beginning at the first base. The germline V gene (reference sequence) gives CDR1 as LGHDT and CDR2 as YNNKEL. TCRbeta CDR3 regions were amplified from genomic DNA using the immunoSEQ Assay, a bias-controlled multiplex PCR. The published analysis was carried out like this. The number of nucleated cells in each sample was estimated by amplification of reference gene primers within the assay. To quantify the absolute abundance of each unique TCRbeta CDR3 rearrangement, sequence reads were collapsed and filtered. For each sample, productive Simpson clonality was calculated by taking the square root of Simpson's diversity index across productive rearrangements. TCRdb carries this immuneACCESS record with in-frame sequences only. Its versions omit some clonotypes, under half of them owing to an unresolved V gene in the studies checked, with the rest unexplained. That table is the source of V, J and clone size, and D and trimming were worked out from the DNA. For this sample there are roughly 260,000 clones; about 89% appear just once. The top ten constitute about 10% of the sample.

A second Seattle source provided samples from volunteer blood donors who had recovered from COVID-19. The collaborating institutions used their own protocols to collect whole blood in K2EDTA tubes. For TCRbeta analysis, collaborators shipped samples as frozen whole blood, isolated PBMCs, or DNA extracted from either of those sample types. Regarding this clone: Its antigen target is currently unknown. Base quality data are lacking; no much larger clone is found one base away.

Sequenced sample: peripheral blood. The chain is encoded by TRBV3-1 (or the pseudogene TRBV3-2) joined to TRBJ1-6; the D gene identity is not certain. The clonotype was recovered from a man aged 40-49 years who had recovered from COVID-19. The DNA sequence reads TGTGCCAGCAGCGCTAACAGCTACAATTCACCCCTCCACTTT. Its product reads: CASSANSYNSPLHF.